This section outlines one T cell receptor beta chain sequence together with its context. The sample is drawn from a study of neoadjuvant nivolumab and ipilimumab in lung cancer. Assay used: immunoSEQ multiplex PCR; TCRdb lists only in-frame clones, some missing. The table records 18,000 or so clones, roughly three quarters of them present only once. CDR1 and CDR2 (germline): MNHEY, SMNVEV (reference sequence). V lost 5 bases and J lost 2, with 4 bases in between. The CDR3 has 11 residues. The chain links TRBV27 to TRBJ2-7; no firm D call. Sequenced here: tumor tissue, sampled after neoadjuvant nivolumab, alone or with ipilimumab, at or shortly before surgery. This clonotype originated in an adult with non-small cell lung cancer. CDR3 bases: TGTGCCAGCAGTCCCCCCTACGAGCAGTACTTC. Translated, it gives CASSPPYEQYF.